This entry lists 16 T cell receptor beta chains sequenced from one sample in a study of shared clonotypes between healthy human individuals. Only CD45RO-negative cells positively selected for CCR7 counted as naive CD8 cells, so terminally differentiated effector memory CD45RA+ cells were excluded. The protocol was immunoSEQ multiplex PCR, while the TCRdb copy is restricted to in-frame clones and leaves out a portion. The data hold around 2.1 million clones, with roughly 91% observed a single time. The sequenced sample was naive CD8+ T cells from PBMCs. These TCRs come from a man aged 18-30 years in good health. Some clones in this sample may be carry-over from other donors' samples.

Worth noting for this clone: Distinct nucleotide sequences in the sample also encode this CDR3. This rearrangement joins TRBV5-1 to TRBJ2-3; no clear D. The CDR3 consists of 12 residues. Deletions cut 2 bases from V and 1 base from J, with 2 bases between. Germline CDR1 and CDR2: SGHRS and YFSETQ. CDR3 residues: CASSFGTDTQYF. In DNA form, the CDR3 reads TGCGCCAGCAGCTTTGGCACAGATACGCAGTATTTT.

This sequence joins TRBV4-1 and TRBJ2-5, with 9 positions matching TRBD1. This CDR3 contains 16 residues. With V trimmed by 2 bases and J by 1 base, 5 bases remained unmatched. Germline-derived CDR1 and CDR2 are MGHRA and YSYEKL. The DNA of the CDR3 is TGCGCCAGCAGCCAATCGACAGGGGGGCCCCAAGAGACCCAGTACTTC. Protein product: CASSQSTGGPQETQYF.

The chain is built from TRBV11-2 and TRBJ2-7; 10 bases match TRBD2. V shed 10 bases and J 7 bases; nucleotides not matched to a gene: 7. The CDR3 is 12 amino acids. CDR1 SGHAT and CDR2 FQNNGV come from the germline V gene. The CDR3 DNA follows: TGTGCCATCCCTAGCGGGAGAGGTGAGCAGTACTTC. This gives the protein CAIPSGRGEQYF.

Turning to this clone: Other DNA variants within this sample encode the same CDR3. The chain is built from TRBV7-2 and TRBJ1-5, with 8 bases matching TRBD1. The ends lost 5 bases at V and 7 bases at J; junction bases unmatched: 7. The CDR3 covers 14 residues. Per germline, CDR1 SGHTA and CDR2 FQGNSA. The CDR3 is CASSPGGPGQPQHF. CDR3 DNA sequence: TGTGCCAGCAGCCCAGGGGGCCCAGGACAGCCCCAGCATTTT.

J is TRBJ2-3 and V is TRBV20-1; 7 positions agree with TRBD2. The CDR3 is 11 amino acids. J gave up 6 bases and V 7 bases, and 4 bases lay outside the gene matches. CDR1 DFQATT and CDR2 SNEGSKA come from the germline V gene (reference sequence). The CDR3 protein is CSVREDDTQYF. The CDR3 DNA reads TGCAGTGTACGGGAGGACGATACGCAGTATTTT.

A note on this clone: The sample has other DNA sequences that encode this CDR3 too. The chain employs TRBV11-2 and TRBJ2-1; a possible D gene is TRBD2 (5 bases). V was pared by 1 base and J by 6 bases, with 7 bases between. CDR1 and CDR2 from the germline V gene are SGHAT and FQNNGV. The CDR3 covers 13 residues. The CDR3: CASSLGTSNEQFF. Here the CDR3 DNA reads TGTGCCAGCAGCTTAGGGACTTCCAATGAGCAGTTCTTC. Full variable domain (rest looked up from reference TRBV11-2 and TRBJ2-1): EAGVAQSPRYKIIEKRQSVAFWCNPISGHATLYWYQQILGQGPKLLIQFQNNGVVDDSQLPKDRFSAERLKGVDSTLKIQPAKLEDSAVYLCASSLGTSNEQFFGPGTRLTVL.

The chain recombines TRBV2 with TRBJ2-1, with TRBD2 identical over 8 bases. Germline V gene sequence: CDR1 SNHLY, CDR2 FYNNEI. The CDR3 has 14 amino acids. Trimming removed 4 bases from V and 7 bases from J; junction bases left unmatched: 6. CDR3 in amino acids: CASSVSGSGNEQFF. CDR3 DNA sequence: TGTGCCAGCAGTGTCAGCGGGAGTGGGAATGAGCAGTTCTTC.

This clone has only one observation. CDR3 residues: CASSHQGTPYEQYF. The CDR3 DNA reads as TGTGCCAGCAGCCATCAGGGGACCCCCTACGAGCAGTACTTC. The rearrangement uses TRBV7-6 and TRBJ2-7; D may be TRBD1 (6 bases). This CDR3 region has 14 residues. Trimming removed 5 bases from V and 2 bases from J, with 13 bases in between. Germline loops: CDR1 SGHVS, CDR2 FNYEAQ.

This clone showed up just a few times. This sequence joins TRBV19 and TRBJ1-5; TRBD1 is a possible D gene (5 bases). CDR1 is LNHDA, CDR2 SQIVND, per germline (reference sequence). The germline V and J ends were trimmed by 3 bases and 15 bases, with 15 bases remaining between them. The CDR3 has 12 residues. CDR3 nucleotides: TGTGCCAGTAGTATCTTCGACAGTAAATGGCATTTT. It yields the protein CASSIFDSKWHF.

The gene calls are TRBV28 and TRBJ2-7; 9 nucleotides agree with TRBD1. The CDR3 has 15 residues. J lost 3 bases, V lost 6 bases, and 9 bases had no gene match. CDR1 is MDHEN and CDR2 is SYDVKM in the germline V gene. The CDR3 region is CASSKPGQGHYEQYF. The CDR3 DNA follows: TGTGCCAGCAGCAAACCGGGACAGGGCCACTACGAGCAGTACTTC.

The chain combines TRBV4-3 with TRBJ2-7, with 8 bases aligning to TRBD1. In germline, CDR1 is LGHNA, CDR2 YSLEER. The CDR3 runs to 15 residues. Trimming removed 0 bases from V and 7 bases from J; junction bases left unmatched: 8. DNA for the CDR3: TGCGCCAGCAGCCAAGACCGGGACAGGTATTCGGAGCAGTACTTC. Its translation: CASSQDRDRYSEQYF.

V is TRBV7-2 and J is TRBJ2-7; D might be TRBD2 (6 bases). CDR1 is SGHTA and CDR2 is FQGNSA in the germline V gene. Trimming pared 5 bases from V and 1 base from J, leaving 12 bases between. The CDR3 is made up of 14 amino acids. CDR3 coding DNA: TGTGCCAGCAGCCCCACGGGACTTTCCTACGAGCAGTACTTC. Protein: CASSPTGLSYEQYF. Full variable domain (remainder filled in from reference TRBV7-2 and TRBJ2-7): GAGVSQSPSNKVTEKGKDVELRCDPISGHTALYWYRQSLGQGLEFLIYFQGNSAPDKSGLPSDRFSAERTGGSVSTLTIQRTQQEDSAVYLCASSPTGLSYEQYFGPGTRLTVT.

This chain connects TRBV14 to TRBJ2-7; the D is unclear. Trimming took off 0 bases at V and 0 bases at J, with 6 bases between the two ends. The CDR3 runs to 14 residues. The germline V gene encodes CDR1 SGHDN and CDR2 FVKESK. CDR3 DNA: TGTGCCAGCAGCCAAGATTGGGCCTCCTACGAGCAGTACTTC. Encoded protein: CASSQDWASYEQYF.

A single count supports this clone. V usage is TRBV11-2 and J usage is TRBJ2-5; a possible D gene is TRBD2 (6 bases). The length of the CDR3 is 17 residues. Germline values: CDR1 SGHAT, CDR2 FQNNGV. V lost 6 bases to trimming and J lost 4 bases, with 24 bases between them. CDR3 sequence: CASSSTYGSGPIETQYF. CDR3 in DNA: TGTGCCAGCAGTTCCACCTACGGGAGCGGGCCTATAGAGACCCAGTACTTC.

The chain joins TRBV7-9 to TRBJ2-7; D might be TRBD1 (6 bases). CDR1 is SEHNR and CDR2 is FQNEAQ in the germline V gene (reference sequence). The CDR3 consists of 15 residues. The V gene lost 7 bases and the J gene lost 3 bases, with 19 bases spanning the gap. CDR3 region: CASTVGMGAVYEQYF. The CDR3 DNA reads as TGTGCCAGCACCGTAGGCATGGGGGCGGTCTACGAGCAGTACTTC. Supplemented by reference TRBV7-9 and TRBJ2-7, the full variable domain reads DTGVSQNPRHKITKRGQNVTFRCDPISEHNRLYWYRQTLGQGPEFLTYFQNEAQLEKSRLLSDRFSAERPKGSFSTLEIQRTEQGDSAMYLCASTVGMGAVYEQYFGPGTRLTVT.

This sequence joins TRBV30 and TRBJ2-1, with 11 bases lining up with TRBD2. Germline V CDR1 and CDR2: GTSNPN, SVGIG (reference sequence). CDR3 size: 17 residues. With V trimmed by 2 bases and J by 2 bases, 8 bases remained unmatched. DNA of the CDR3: TGTGCCTGGAGTCAAGAGACTAGCGGGATAGCCTACAATGAGCAGTTCTTC. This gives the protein CAWSQETSGIAYNEQFF.